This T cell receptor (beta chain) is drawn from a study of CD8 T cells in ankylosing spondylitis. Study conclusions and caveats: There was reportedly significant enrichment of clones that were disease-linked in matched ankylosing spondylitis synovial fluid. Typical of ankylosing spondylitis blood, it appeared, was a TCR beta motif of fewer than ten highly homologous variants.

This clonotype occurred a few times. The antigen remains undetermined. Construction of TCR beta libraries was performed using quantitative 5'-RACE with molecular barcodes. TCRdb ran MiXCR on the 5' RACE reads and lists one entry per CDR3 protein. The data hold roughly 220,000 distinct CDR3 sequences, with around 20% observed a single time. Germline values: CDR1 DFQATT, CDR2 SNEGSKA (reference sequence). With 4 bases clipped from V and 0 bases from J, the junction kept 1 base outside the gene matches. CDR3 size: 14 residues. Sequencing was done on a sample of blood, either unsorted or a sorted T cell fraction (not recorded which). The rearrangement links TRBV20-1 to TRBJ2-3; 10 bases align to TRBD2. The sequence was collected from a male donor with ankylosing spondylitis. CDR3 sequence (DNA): TGCAGTGCTATTAGCGGGGGGAGCACAGATACGCAGTATTTT. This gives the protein CSAISGGSTDTQYF.